The 11 T cell receptor beta chains listed next were all sequenced from one sample in a study of tumor-infiltrating lymphocytes in primary liver carcinoma. Total RNA amounting to about 520 ng was the source from which TCR beta cDNA was made with a constant-region primer. Amplification in three nested multiplex PCR rounds with slightly modified ARM-PCR gave rise to TCR beta libraries. Rounds one and two of PCR, each of about 10 cycles, were primed with TRBV1-TRBV30 forward primers and a C-beta reverse primer. TCRdb reanalysed the multiplex PCR reads using MiXCR and keeps one entry per CDR3 protein. The data contain about 120,000 distinct CDR3 sequences, under 70% of them singletons. Co-extraction of both nucleic acids (RNA and DNA) used roughly 19-33 mg of unsorted bulk tissue. Source material: tumor-adjacent normal liver tissue. The receptors originated from a woman aged 55-70 years with primary liver carcinoma and hepatitis B virus infection.

The genes are TRBV29-1 and TRBJ1-5; TRBD1 matches 8 bases. The germline V gene encodes CDR1 SQVTM and CDR2 ANQGSEA. The CDR3 loop spans 13 amino acids. The V and J ends lost 8 bases and 9 bases, in that order; junction bases with no gene match: 12. Here the CDR3 reads CSFWDRHDRPQHF. The DNA for the CDR3 is TGCAGCTTTTGGGACAGGCACGATCGGCCCCAGCATTTT.

Turning to this clonotype: The junction and the germline gene differ at one end; a read error may be behind it. The V gene is TRBV11-2, the J gene TRBJ2-4, with 7 bases that match TRBD2. Germline CDR1 and CDR2: SGHAT and FQNNGV. This CDR3 region has 17 residues. CDR3 sequence (DNA): TGTGCCAGCAGGCCAGGCAGGCTACTAAGCGGGAAGGACATTCGGTACTTC. Its protein product is CASRPGRLLSGKDIRYF.

This clonotype occurred once. A read error may account for a junction end that differs from germline. V usage is TRBV6-2 or TRBV6-3 and J usage is TRBJ2-7; D might be TRBD2 (6 bases). Germline loops: CDR1 MNHEY, CDR2 SVGEGT. This CDR3 is built from 14 residues. CDR3 in amino acids: CVSNHWEVSYEQYF. DNA for the CDR3: TGTGTCAGCAATCACTGGGAGGTGTCCTACGAGCAGTACTTC.

A single count supports this clonotype. This may stem from a read error, because a much larger clone lies one nucleotide away. J is TRBJ2-1 and V is TRBV28, with TRBD2 matching over 7 bases. CDR1 is MDHEN, CDR2 SYDVKM, per germline. Trimming took 5 bases from V and 7 from J; bases not matched to a gene: 14. The CDR3 runs to 16 residues. CDR3 sequence: CASSLPGTNKKNEQFF. The CDR3 DNA follows: TGTGCCAGCAGTCTCCCCGGGACTAACAAGAAGAATGAGCAGTTCTTC.

A remark on this clonotype: A read error may produce the germline difference seen at one junction end. The chain is built from TRBV29-1 and TRBJ2-2; perhaps D is TRBD1 or TRBD2 (5 bases each). Germline assignment: CDR1 SQVTM and CDR2 ANQGSEA. CDR3 length equals 13 residues. In nucleotides, the CDR3 is TGCAGAGTTGAAGAGGGGTCCACCTGGGAGCTGTTTTTT. Translating it yields CRVEEGSTWELFF.

This clonotype showed up many times. Germline is not matched at one junction end, which may reflect a read error. V and J are TRBV14 and TRBJ2-7, with 8 bases matching TRBD2. Germline values: CDR1 SGHDN, CDR2 FVKESK. CDR3 size: 15 residues. The CDR3 nucleotides are TGTGCCAGCAGCCCCCAGCGGGAGAAAGGCCGTTTCCTAGAGTTC. This encodes CASSPQREKGRFLEF.

The chain employs TRBV5-6 and TRBJ1-3, with D unclear. The CDR3 spans 16 residues. CDR1 is SGHDT, CDR2 YYEEEE, per germline. Trimming left V 5 bases short and J 8 bases short, with 23 bases between. Here the CDR3 reads CASSFTHLRGVDTIYF. The CDR3 DNA is TGTGCCAGCAGTTTCACCCACCTCCGGGGTGTGGACACCATATATTTT.

There are many counts of this clonotype. The CDR3 DNA follows: TGCAGCGTTGCCGGGACATTCGAGCAGTACTTC. This translates into CSVAGTFEQYF. The chain combines TRBV29-1 with TRBJ2-7; tentative D call: TRBD1 (6 bases). V shed 4 bases and J shed 6 bases, with 10 bases lying between them. This CDR3 has 11 amino acids. From germline, CDR1 is SQVTM and CDR2 ANQGSEA.

Notes on this clonotype: A much larger clone differs from this one at a single base, so this may be a read error. Given the absence of the conserved phenylalanine or tryptophan at the CDR3 end, a read error is likely. The V and J genes are TRBV7-8 and TRBJ2-1, with D hard to call. The CDR3 covers 15 residues. The germline V gene has CDR1 SGHVS and CDR2 FQNEAQ. The V gene lost 5 bases and the J gene lost 1 base, with 12 bases spanning the gap. The CDR3 bases are TGTGCCAGCAGCCCCCGGGTCGAATCCTACAATGAGCAGTTCCTC. Translating it yields CASSPRVESYNEQFL.

The chain employs TRBV4-2 and TRBJ2-3; 9 bases match TRBD2. Trimming at V came to 4 bases and at J to 12 bases, leaving 17 bases not matched to a gene. The CDR3 is 16 residues long. Germline-derived CDR1 and CDR2 are LGHNA and YNFKEQ. The CDR3 DNA sequence: TGTGCCAGCAGCCCTCGGATTAGCGGGAGCACAGATAAACAGTATTTT. This encodes CASSPRISGSTDKQYF.

To note about this clonotype: A much more abundant neighbour one base away suggests this may be a read error. The chain combines TRBV7-9 with TRBJ1-5; a possible D gene is TRBD1 (5 bases). The V gene's germline CDR1 is SEHNR and CDR2 FQNEAQ (reference sequence). The CDR3 runs 18 residues. Deletions cut 5 bases from V and 4 bases from J, with 24 bases between. CDR3 protein: CASSPRDSLLTRNQPQHF. Written as DNA, the CDR3 is TGTGCCAGCAGCCCCCGGGACTCCCTATTAACCCGAAATCAGCCCCAGCATTTT.